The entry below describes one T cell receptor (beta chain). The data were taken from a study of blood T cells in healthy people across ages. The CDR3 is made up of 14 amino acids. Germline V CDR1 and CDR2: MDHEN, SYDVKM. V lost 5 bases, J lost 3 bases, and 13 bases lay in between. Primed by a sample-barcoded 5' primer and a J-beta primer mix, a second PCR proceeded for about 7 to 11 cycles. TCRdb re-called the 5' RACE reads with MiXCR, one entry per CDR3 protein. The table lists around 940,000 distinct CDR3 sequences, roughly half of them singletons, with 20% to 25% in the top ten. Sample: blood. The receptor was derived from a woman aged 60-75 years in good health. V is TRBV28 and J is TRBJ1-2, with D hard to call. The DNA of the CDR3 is TGTGCCAGCAGTGGACCCAGGTTCTACTATGGCTACACCTTC. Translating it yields CASSGPRFYYGYTF.